One and the same sample provided the 22 T cell receptor beta chains below, sequenced in a study of T cell repertoires in cytomegalovirus infection. TCRdb re-called the reads through MiXCR, storing one row per CDR3 protein. The sample lists 200,000 to 300,000 distinct CDR3 sequences, over 8% occurring once. Sequenced material: PBMCs. The receptors were gathered from a human donor in good health (CMV status not recorded). Some clones in this sample may be carry-over from other donors' samples.

This clonotype occurred many times. The rearrangement uses TRBV20-1 and TRBJ2-3, with D possibly matching TRBD2 (6 bases). V shed 7 bases and J shed 0 bases, with 14 bases lying between them. The CDR3 is 14 residues long. CDR1 and CDR2 (germline): DFQATT, SNEGSKA (reference sequence). The CDR3 nucleotides read TGCAGTGTCGACCGGGGGATGAGCACAGATACGCAGTATTTT. This codes for CSVDRGMSTDTQYF.

The rearrangement uses TRBV7-9 and TRBJ2-5, with 9 bases aligning to TRBD2. This CDR3 has 15 amino acids. With 4 bases clipped from V and 5 bases from J, the junction kept 8 bases outside the gene matches. Germline V gives CDR1 SEHNR, CDR2 FQNEAQ (reference sequence). The CDR3 is CASSWISGGGETQYF. DNA for the CDR3: TGTGCCAGCAGCTGGATTAGCGGGGGCGGGGAGACCCAGTACTTC.

This clonotype has ten or more counts. V is TRBV6-2 or TRBV6-3 and J is TRBJ2-1; no clear D gene. CDR1 is MNHEY, CDR2 SVGEGT, per germline. The CDR3 is 12 amino acids. The V and J ends lost 2 bases and 7 bases respectively, with 6 bases between them. The CDR3 DNA reads as TGTGCCAGCAGTTACCCCCGTAATGAGCAGTTCTTC. As protein: CASSYPRNEQFF.

This clonotype showed up just once. A much larger clone is a single base away; this may be a read error. V and J are TRBV7-8 and TRBJ2-7; TRBD2 matches 7 bases. The trim removed 6 bases at V and 3 bases at J, leaving 8 bases unmatched. In germline, CDR1 is SGHVS, CDR2 FQNEAQ. There are 14 residues in the CDR3. CDR3 DNA: TGTGCCAGCAGGGGGGGGGTTAGGATCTACGAGCAGTACTTC. This gives the protein CASRGGVRIYEQYF.

This chain joins TRBV20-1 and TRBJ2-2; 9 bases align to TRBD1. V shed 1 base, J shed 1 base, and the junction held 4 bases outside the gene matches. Germline values: CDR1 DFQATT, CDR2 SNEGSKA (reference sequence). The CDR3 runs to 16 residues. This CDR3 is CSARAGDRVNTGELFF. In DNA, the CDR3 is TGCAGTGCTAGAGCTGGGGACAGGGTGAACACCGGGGAGCTGTTTTTT.

V usage is TRBV7-2 and J usage is TRBJ1-3; no reliable D call. The V gene's germline CDR1 is SGHTA and CDR2 FQGNSA. Trimming removed 7 bases at V and 0 bases at J, with 13 bases between. The CDR3 is 15 amino acids. In DNA, the CDR3 is TGTGCCAGCAAACTTAGTCCAAACTCTGGAAACACCATATATTTT. This translates into CASKLSPNSGNTIYF.

This clonotype was counted ten times or more. The V gene is TRBV7-2, the J gene TRBJ2-7; 7 nucleotides line up with TRBD1. This CDR3 has 14 residues. V lost 5 bases, J lost 1 base, and 5 bases stayed unmatched. Germline lookup yields CDR1 SGHTA and CDR2 FQGNSA. The CDR3 region is CASSPGGQSYEQYF. CDR3 nucleotide sequence: TGTGCCAGCAGCCCTGGGGGACAGTCCTACGAGCAGTACTTC.

The chain combines TRBV9 with TRBJ2-7; D remains unclear. Trimming pared 0 bases from V and 2 bases from J, leaving 9 bases between. The CDR3 totals 14 residues. Germline CDR1 is SGDLS and CDR2 is YYNGEE. DNA for the CDR3: TGTGCCAGCAGCGTAGGAGGCATGCCCTACGAGCAGTACTTC. It codes for CASSVGGMPYEQYF.

This clonotype showed up just once. The chain joins TRBV7-9 to TRBJ2-2, with a tentative D call TRBD1 (5 bases). Per germline, CDR1 SEHNR and CDR2 FQNEAQ (reference sequence). The germline V and J ends were trimmed by 6 bases and 4 bases, with 12 bases remaining between them. This CDR3 has 14 amino acids. As DNA, the CDR3 is TGTGCCAGCAGAAAAAAACAGGCCACCGGGGAGCTGTTTTTT. Protein sequence: CASRKKQATGELFF.

In its sample, this clonotype was seen many times. The V and J genes are TRBV7-2 and TRBJ2-1; D is uncertain. Germline lookup yields CDR1 SGHTA and CDR2 FQGNSA. CDR3 length equals 15 residues. Between the trimmed V and J ends, which lost 10 bases and 0 bases, there was a span of 16 bases. This CDR3 is CATLPAPDSYNEQFF. As DNA, the CDR3 is TGTGCCACCCTGCCAGCGCCTGACTCCTACAATGAGCAGTTCTTC.

This clonotype occurred many times. The chain carries TRBV6-1 and TRBJ1-5; D is unresolved. This CDR3 region has 15 residues. Germline CDR1 is MNHNS and CDR2 is SASEGT. Deletions cut 5 bases from V and 4 bases from J, with 15 bases between. CDR3 loop: CASSHDGARNQPQHF. DNA of the CDR3: TGTGCCAGCAGTCACGACGGCGCCCGTAATCAGCCCCAGCATTTT.

This clonotype was picked up many times. The V call is TRBV28, the J call TRBJ2-1; D might be TRBD2 (6 bases). V was shortened by 10 bases and J by 0 bases, with 10 bases between the two germline ends. The CDR3 is 13 residues long. Germline-derived CDR1 and CDR2 are MDHEN and SYDVKM. The CDR3 DNA is TGTGCCACCCGGGGGAGCTCCTACAATGAGCAGTTCTTC. This gives the protein CATRGSSYNEQFF.

The table lists this clonotype with many counts. This chain joins TRBV7-2 and TRBJ1-5, with D perhaps matching TRBD1 (5 bases). Trimming pared 6 bases from V and 6 bases from J, leaving 18 bases between. CDR3 length: 15 residues. Germline V gene data show CDR1 as SGHTA and CDR2 as FQGNSA. CDR3 nucleotides: TGTGCCAGCAGTAGGGACCTGGGGATGGGTCAGCCCCAGCATTTT. Protein: CASSRDLGMGQPQHF.

This chain uses TRBV20-1 with TRBJ1-1; D ambiguous. Trimming removed 5 bases at V and 1 base at J, with 14 bases between. This CDR3 spans 14 amino acids. Germline V gene data show CDR1 as DFQATT and CDR2 as SNEGSKA (reference sequence). CDR3 nucleotides: TGCAGTGCTTATGACGGCAGATCGAACACTGAAGCTTTCTTT. Translating it yields CSAYDGRSNTEAFF.

In this sample, this clonotype turned up many times. J is TRBJ2-3 and V is TRBV7-2; 7 nucleotides agree with TRBD2. Germline lookup yields CDR1 SGHTA and CDR2 FQGNSA. Trimming took 2 bases from V and 5 from J; bases not matched to a gene: 1. The length of the CDR3 is 13 residues. The CDR3 DNA follows: TGTGCCAGCAGCTTATTAGCGGGAGATACGCAGTATTTT. It translates to CASSLLAGDTQYF.

This clonotype was observed at least ten times. V and J are TRBV7-2 and TRBJ2-2, with 8 bases fitting TRBD2. V lost 0 bases to trimming and J lost 4 bases; unmatched junction nucleotides: 7. Germline V gene lookup returns CDR1 SGHTA and CDR2 FQGNSA. This CDR3 contains 17 residues. The CDR3 DNA is TGTGCCAGCAGCTTAGCGTGGGGCGGGGGGCCCACCGGGGAGCTGTTTTTT. As protein: CASSLAWGGGPTGELFF.

This chain uses TRBV7-2 with TRBJ1-6, with 7 bases matching TRBD1. Looked up from germline, CDR1 is SGHTA and CDR2 is FQGNSA. The CDR3 length is 20 residues. V dropped 5 bases and J dropped 7; count of bases not matched to a gene: 23. The CDR3 region is CASSAPPPRGQLTDNSPLHF. CDR3 in DNA: TGTGCCAGCAGCGCACCTCCCCCCAGGGGACAGCTTACCGACAATTCACCCCTCCACTTT.

This clonotype was observed at least ten times. DNA of the CDR3: TGTGCCAGCAGCTTAAGGGGGGCTGATACCGGAAACACCATATATTTT. This codes for CASSLRGADTGNTIYF. The chain has TRBV7-2 and TRBJ1-3; D possibly corresponds to TRBD1 (6 bases). V gave up 2 bases and J gave up 4 bases, with 15 bases separating them. The V gene's germline CDR1 is SGHTA and CDR2 FQGNSA. This CDR3 spans 16 amino acids.

This chain joins TRBV28 and TRBJ1-1, with a possible D match to TRBD1 (6 bases). V lost 6 bases to trimming and J lost 6 bases, with 20 bases between them. The CDR3 covers 15 residues. Germline CDR1 and CDR2: MDHEN and SYDVKM. As DNA, the CDR3 is TGTGCCAGCAGAAGTATAGACAGGCCATCCGCTGAAGCTTTCTTT. As protein: CASRSIDRPSAEAFF. The variable domain in full, with the rest retrieved from reference TRBV28 and TRBJ1-1, is DVKVTQSSRYLVKRTGEKVFLECVQDMDHENMFWYRQDPGLGLRLIYFSYDVKMKEKGDIPEGYSVSREKKERFSLILESASTNQTSMYLCASRSIDRPSAEAFFGQGTRLTVV.

This clonotype appeared many times. This chain joins TRBV6-6 and TRBJ2-7; tentatively, D is TRBD1 (6 bases). Germline V lookup: CDR1 MNHNY, CDR2 SVGAGI (reference sequence). Trimming took off 6 bases at V and 1 base at J, with 13 bases between the two ends. The CDR3 sequence is 14 residues long. Written as DNA, the CDR3 is TGTGCCAGCAGGACCCCGGGACAATCCTACGAGCAGTACTTC. Translation: CASRTPGQSYEQYF.

This sequence joins TRBV6-2 or TRBV6-3 and TRBJ1-2; 7 nucleotides agree with TRBD1. Per germline, CDR1 MNHEY and CDR2 SVGEGT. Germline trimming cut 5 bases from V and 5 bases from J; bases unmatched to any gene: 5. The CDR3 extends over 13 amino acids. The CDR3 DNA follows: TGTGCCAGCAGTCCGCCAGGGGGTTATGGCTACACCTTC. Translated, it gives CASSPPGGYGYTF.

This clonotype was seen ten or more times. The chain combines TRBV7-2 with TRBJ2-3; D is perhaps TRBD2 (6 bases). Germline lookup yields CDR1 SGHTA and CDR2 FQGNSA. V lost 3 bases and J 2 bases, leaving 9 bases between the germline ends. The CDR3 length is 14 residues. CDR3 region: CASSFSSDTDTQYF. As DNA, the CDR3 is TGTGCCAGCAGCTTTTCTAGCGACACAGATACGCAGTATTTT. The entire variable domain, with the rest obtained from reference TRBV7-2 and TRBJ2-3, is as follows: GAGVSQSPSNKVTEKGKDVELRCDPISGHTALYWYRQSLGQGLEFLIYFQGNSAPDKSGLPSDRFSAERTGGSVSTLTIQRTQQEDSAVYLCASSFSSDTDTQYFGPGTRLTVL.